This paragraph reports one T cell receptor (beta chain). The record originates from a study of blood T cell repertoires in COVID-19. On the study more broadly: COVID-19 samples from acute and convalescent phases originated in the United States, Italy and Spain. Nucleic acid was either cDNA or gDNA, and it came from T cells, B-cell-depleted T cells, or PBMCs.

Clones were read by immunoSEQ multiplex PCR, and TCRdb kept only the in-frame ones, dropping some. The sample holds about 45,000 clones, roughly nine tenths seen once. The TCR was taken from a human donor in a cohort sampled during active COVID-19. Sequenced: peripheral blood.

The CDR3 is CASSENRQGRAFF. CDR3 sequence (DNA): TGTGCCAGCAGTGAAAACCGACAAGGTCGGGCTTTCTTT. This chain joins TRBV6-1 and TRBJ1-1; D remains unclear. V lost 2 bases to trimming and J lost 11 bases, with 15 bases between them. The germline V gene has CDR1 MNHNS and CDR2 SASEGT. The CDR3 extends over 13 amino acids.